This T cell receptor beta chain was captured by sequencing in a study of blood T cell repertoires in COVID-19. Profiling relied on immunoSEQ multiplex PCR, and the TCRdb table lists in-frame clones only, not all of them. The sample holds 300,000 to 400,000 clones, around 90% seen once. Losses at the gene ends were 2 bases for V and 9 bases for J; bases not matched to a gene: 13. CDR1 and CDR2 (germline): KGHDR, SFDVKD. The CDR3 has 17 amino acids. The V gene is TRBV24-1, the J gene TRBJ2-2; 8 bases line up with TRBD1. The receptor's source is a woman aged 25 to 39 with COVID-19, enrolled during active disease. Sequencing was carried out using peripheral blood. CDR3 bases: TGTGCCACCAGTGATTCCTTCCCCGGACAGGGCATCCGGGAGCTGTTTTTT. As protein: CATSDSFPGQGIRELFF.